This TCR beta chain was observed in a study of T-cell reconstitution after alpha-beta-depleted transplantation in children. This clonotype was counted a few times. The CDR3 runs to 17 residues. Trimming removed 5 bases at V and 1 base at J, with 18 bases between. Germline V lookup: CDR1 SGHRS, CDR2 YFSETQ. The TCRbeta library incorporated unique molecular identifiers. TCRdb reprocessed the PCR reads via MiXCR and lists one record per CDR3 protein. The sample comprises roughly 500,000 distinct CDR3 sequences, approximately 20% of which are singletons, and 2.5% to 3.5% rests with the top ten. The origin of this receptor is a human donor who donated a stem cell graft to a child with acute lymphoblastic leukemia. Specimen: PBMCs from the stem cell graft donor, collected from the stem cell graft. This chain links TRBV5-1 with TRBJ2-2; possible D gene TRBD2, 6 bases. CDR3: CASRRNPGTLNTGELFF. The CDR3 DNA follows: TGCGCCAGCAGGCGGAATCCCGGGACTTTGAACACCGGGGAGCTGTTTTTT.